This passage covers 11 T cell receptor beta chains from one sample sequenced in a study of shared clonotypes between healthy human individuals. TCRdb's table, derived via immunoSEQ multiplex PCR, lists solely in-frame clones and lacks some. The sample has around 1 million clones, approximately 80% seen once. Sequenced sample: memory CD4+ T cells sorted from blood. Subset specified: CD45RA-negative fraction. The source is a man younger than 30 in good health.

This rearrangement joins TRBV6-1 to TRBJ2-7; 10 nucleotides match TRBD2. The germline V gene has CDR1 MNHNS and CDR2 SASEGT. This CDR3 has 15 amino acids. The ends lost 4 bases at V and 7 bases at J; junction bases unmatched: 10. The CDR3 DNA reads TGTGCCAGCAGTGTGTTAGCGGGAGGTACGGGTGAGCAGTACTTC. Translated, it gives CASSVLAGGTGEQYF.

This clone was observed a few times. The chain is built from TRBV30 and TRBJ1-2; D not resolved. Germline CDR1 is GTSNPN and CDR2 is SVGIG (reference sequence). The ends were cut back, 4 bases at V and 4 bases at J, with 13 bases in the middle. CDR3 size: 13 residues. The DNA for the CDR3 is TGTGCCTGGACTCTACAGAGAACCTATGGCTACACCTTC. Translating it yields CAWTLQRTYGYTF. The whole variable domain, remainder taken from reference TRBV30 and TRBJ1-2, is SQTIHQWPATLVQPVGSPLSLECTVEGTSNPNLYWYRQAAGRGLQLLFYSVGIGQISSEVPQNLSASRPQDRQFILSSKKLLLSDSGFYLCAWTLQRTYGYTFGSGTRLTVV.

The chain employs TRBV7-9 and TRBJ1-6; no clear D gene. There are 16 residues in the CDR3. Trimming pared 4 bases from V and 4 bases from J, leaving 14 bases between. The germline CDR1 and CDR2 sequences are SEHNR and FQNEAQ (reference sequence). This CDR3 is CASSSSRTGYNSPLHF. CDR3 nucleotides: TGTGCCAGCAGCTCATCCCGGACGGGTTATAATTCACCCCTCCACTTT.

The genes are TRBV7-3 and TRBJ2-7; the D is unclear. This CDR3 contains 8 residues. The germline gives CDR1 SGHTA, CDR2 FQGTGA. The chain's CDR3 is CASREQYF. The DNA for the CDR3 is TGTGCTTCTCGCGAGCAGTACTTC.

This clone was counted between two and nine times. V gene TRBV5-1 combines with J gene TRBJ1-1; 8 bases fit TRBD1. Germline CDR1 and CDR2: SGHRS and YFSETQ. This CDR3 is 14 amino acids long. V trimming: 4 bases; J trimming: 5 bases; junction bases outside the gene matches: 7. DNA for the CDR3: TGCGCCAGCAGCCGGACAGGGAGTTATACTGAAGCTTTCTTT. As protein: CASSRTGSYTEAFF.

This clone was detected a few times. The V call is TRBV6-1, the J call TRBJ2-1; D gene uncertain. Germline CDR1 reads MNHNS; CDR2 reads SASEGT. V lost 11 bases to trimming and J lost 6 bases, with 20 bases between them. CDR3 length: 14 amino acids. The CDR3 nucleotides are TGTGCCGCTCACACCGGTAAAATGGTCAATGAGCAGTTCTTC. Encoded protein: CAAHTGKMVNEQFF.

The chain recombines TRBV30 with TRBJ1-1; D call uncertain. Looked up from germline, CDR1 is GTSNPN and CDR2 is SVGIG (reference sequence). This CDR3 is built from 14 residues. V was shortened by 3 bases and J by 2 bases, with 13 bases between the two germline ends. The CDR3 is CAWRPDKPNTEAFF. CDR3 sequence (DNA): TGTGCCTGGAGACCGGATAAGCCCAACACTGAAGCTTTCTTT. The full variable domain, completed using reference TRBV30 and TRBJ1-1, is SQTIHQWPATLVQPVGSPLSLECTVEGTSNPNLYWYRQAAGRGLQLLFYSVGIGQISSEVPQNLSASRPQDRQFILSSKKLLLSDSGFYLCAWRPDKPNTEAFFGQGTRLTVV.

This clone was detected ten times or more. The V gene is TRBV7-2, the J gene TRBJ2-1; 10 bases map to TRBD2. The CDR3 covers 16 residues. Trimming took 2 bases from V and 5 from J; bases not matched to a gene: 6. CDR1 SGHTA and CDR2 FQGNSA come from the germline V gene. The DNA for the CDR3 is TGTGCCAGCAGCTTAAGGGCTAGCGGGAGCCACAATGAGCAGTTCTTC. Its translation is CASSLRASGSHNEQFF.

Concerning this clone itself: The same CDR3 can be traced to other DNA sequences in this sample. The gene calls are TRBV18 and TRBJ1-5, with a weak D call TRBD1 (6 bases). V shed 6 bases and J shed 0 bases, with 15 bases lying between them. CDR3 size: 16 residues. Germline V CDR1 and CDR2: KGHSH, LQKENI. Written as DNA, the CDR3 is TGTGCCAGCTCCCTCAGTACAGGGAATAGCAATCAGCCCCAGCATTTT. It specifies CASSLSTGNSNQPQHF.

The chain's CDR3 is CASFETGQGASYGYTF. In nucleotides, the CDR3 is TGTGCCTCCTTTGAAACGGGACAGGGAGCCTCCTATGGCTACACCTTC. The J gene is TRBJ1-2, the V gene TRBV30; 9 bases are shared with TRBD1. Unmatched junction bases numbered 16, after V lost 7 bases and J lost 4 bases. This CDR3 has 16 residues. The germline gives CDR1 GTSNPN, CDR2 SVGIG (reference sequence). The full variable domain, its missing parts supplied by reference TRBV30 and TRBJ1-2, is SQTIHQWPATLVQPVGSPLSLECTVEGTSNPNLYWYRQAAGRGLQLLFYSVGIGQISSEVPQNLSASRPQDRQFILSSKKLLLSDSGFYLCASFETGQGASYGYTFGSGTRLTVV.

Many counts were recorded for this clone. The sample holds other DNA sequences that translate to the same CDR3. The rearrangement links TRBV7-9 to TRBJ2-7; unclear D gene. The CDR3 extends over 12 amino acids. V lost 3 bases and J lost 0, with 3 bases in between. CDR1 and CDR2 (germline): SEHNR, FQNEAQ (reference sequence). The CDR3 region is CASSLFSYEQYF. The CDR3 DNA follows: TGTGCCAGCAGCTTGTTCTCCTACGAGCAGTACTTC.